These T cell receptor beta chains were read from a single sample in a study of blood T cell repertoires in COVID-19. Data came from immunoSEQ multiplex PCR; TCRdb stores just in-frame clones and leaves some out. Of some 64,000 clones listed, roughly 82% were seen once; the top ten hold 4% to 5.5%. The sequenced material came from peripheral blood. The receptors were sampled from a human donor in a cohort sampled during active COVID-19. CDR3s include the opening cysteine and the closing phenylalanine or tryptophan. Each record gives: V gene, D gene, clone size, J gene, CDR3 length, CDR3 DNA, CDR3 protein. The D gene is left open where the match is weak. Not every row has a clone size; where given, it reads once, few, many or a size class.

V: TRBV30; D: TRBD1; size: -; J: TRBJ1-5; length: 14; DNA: TGTGCCTGGAGGGGACAGGGAGGGCATCAGCCCCAGCATTTT; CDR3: CAWRGQGGHQPQHF
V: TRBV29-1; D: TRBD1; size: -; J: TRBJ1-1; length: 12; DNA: TGCAGCGTCGCAGGGGGCTACACTGAAGCTTTCTTT; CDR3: CSVAGGYTEAFF
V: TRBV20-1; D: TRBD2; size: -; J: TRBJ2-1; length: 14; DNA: TGCAGTGCTAGTTCGGCTAGCGGGGGGTCGGAGCAGTTCTTC; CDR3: CSASSASGGSEQFF
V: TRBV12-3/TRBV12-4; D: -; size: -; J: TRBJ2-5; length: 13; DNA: TGTGCCAGCAGTCCCCGGGTCAGCGGGACCCAGTACTTC; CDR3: CASSPRVSGTQYF
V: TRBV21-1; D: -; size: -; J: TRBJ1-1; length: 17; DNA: TGTGCCAGCAGCAATATCTTCAGGGGGACATTGAACACTGAAGCTTTCTTT; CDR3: CASSNIFRGTLNTEAFF
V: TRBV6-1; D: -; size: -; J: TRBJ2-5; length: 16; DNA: TGTGCCAGCAGTGCGATCCCGGGACTGGGACAAGAGACCCAGTACTTC; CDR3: CASSAIPGLGQETQYF
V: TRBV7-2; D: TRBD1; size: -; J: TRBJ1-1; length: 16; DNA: TGTGCCAGCAGCGAAATAGACAGGGGGAAATTTTATGAAGCTTTCTTT; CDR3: CASSEIDRGKFYEAFF
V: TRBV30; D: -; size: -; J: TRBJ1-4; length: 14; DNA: TGTGCCTGGAGTTCGGGACTCCTGCGGGAAAAACTGTTTTTT; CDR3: CAWSSGLLREKLFF
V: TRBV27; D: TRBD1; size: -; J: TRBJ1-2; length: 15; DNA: TGTGCCAGCACCTACAGGACAGGGGGCGTCTATGGCTACACCTTC; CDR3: CASTYRTGGVYGYTF
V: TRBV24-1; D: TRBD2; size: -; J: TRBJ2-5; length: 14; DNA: TGTGCCACCAGTGACGGGGGACTACAAGAGACCCAGTACTTC; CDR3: CATSDGGLQETQYF
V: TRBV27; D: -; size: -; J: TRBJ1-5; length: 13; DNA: TGTGCCAGCAGCCTAACCCTTTATCAGCCCCAGCATTTT; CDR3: CASSLTLYQPQHF
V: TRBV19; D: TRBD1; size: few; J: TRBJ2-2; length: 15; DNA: TGTGCCAGTAGTGTTACAGGGGGCGCCGCCGGGGAGCTGTTTTTT; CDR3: CASSVTGGAAGELFF
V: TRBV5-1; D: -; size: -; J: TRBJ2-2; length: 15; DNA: TGCGCCAGCAGCTTGGGAGGACAGAACACCGGGGAGCTGTTTTTT; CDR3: CASSLGGQNTGELFF
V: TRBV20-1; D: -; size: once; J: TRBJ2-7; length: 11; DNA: TGCAGTGCCGCGTCTCTCTACGAGCAGTACTTC; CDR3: CSAASLYEQYF
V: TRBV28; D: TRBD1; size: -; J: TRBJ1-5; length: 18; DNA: TGTGCCAGCAGCCACGGGACAGGGGGCGCGGTAGGTGTTCAGCCCCAGCATTTT; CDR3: CASSHGTGGAVGVQPQHF
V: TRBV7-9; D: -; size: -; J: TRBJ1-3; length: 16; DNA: TGTGCCAGCAGCTTATACGGCACAGGCTCTGGAAACACCATATATTTT; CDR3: CASSLYGTGSGNTIYF
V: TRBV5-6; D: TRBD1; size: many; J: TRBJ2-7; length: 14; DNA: TGTGCCAGCAGCGCTGGGACAGGGGCCTACGAGCAGTACTTC; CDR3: CASSAGTGAYEQYF
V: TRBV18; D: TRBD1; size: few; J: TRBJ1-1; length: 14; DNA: TGTGCCAGCTCACCACAGCCAGGGGGCACTGAAGCTTTCTTT; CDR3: CASSPQPGGTEAFF
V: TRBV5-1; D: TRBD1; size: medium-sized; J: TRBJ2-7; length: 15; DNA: TGCGCCAGCAGCGTTACCGGGACAGGAGCCTACGAGCAGTACTTC; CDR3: CASSVTGTGAYEQYF
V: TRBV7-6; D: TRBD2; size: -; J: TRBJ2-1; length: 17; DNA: TGTGCCAGCAGCTTAAGTGTTCCCTCTAGCGGGGGGGCTGAGCAGTTCTTC; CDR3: CASSLSVPSSGGAEQFF
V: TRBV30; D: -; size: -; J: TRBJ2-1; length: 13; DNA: TGTGCCTGGATGCCGGGTTTTCAAGGTGAGCAGTTCTTC; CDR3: CAWMPGFQGEQFF
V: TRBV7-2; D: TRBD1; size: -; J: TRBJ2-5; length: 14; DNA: TGTGCCACCAGACCCGACAGGGGAAGGGGGACCCAGTACTTC; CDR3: CATRPDRGRGTQYF
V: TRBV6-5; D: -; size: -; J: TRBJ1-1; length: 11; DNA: TGTGCCAGCCTCATGAGGGGGGAAGCTTTCTTT; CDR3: CASLMRGEAFF
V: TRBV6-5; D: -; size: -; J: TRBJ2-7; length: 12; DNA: TGTGCCAGCACCGGGGGTCTCTACGAGCAGTACTTC; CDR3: CASTGGLYEQYF
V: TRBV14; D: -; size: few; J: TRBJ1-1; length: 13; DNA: TGTGCCAGCAGCCAAGAGCGTGTGACTGAAGCTTTCTTT; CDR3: CASSQERVTEAFF
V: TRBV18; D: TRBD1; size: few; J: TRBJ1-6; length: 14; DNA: TGTGCCAGCTCACCAGAAGGTTCCGGGACAGACCTCCACTTT; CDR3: CASSPEGSGTDLHF
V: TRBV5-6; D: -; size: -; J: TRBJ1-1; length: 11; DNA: TGTGCCAGCAGCTTCTTCACTGAAGCTTTCTTT; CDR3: CASSFFTEAFF
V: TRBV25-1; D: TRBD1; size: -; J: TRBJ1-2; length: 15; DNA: TGTGCCAGCAATCCATTAGGGGAGACAGGGCTTGGCTACACCTTC; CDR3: CASNPLGETGLGYTF
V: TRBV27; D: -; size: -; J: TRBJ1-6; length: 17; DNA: TGTGCCAGCAGGGATTTCACAGGGAGCTCCTATAATTCACCCCTCCACTTT; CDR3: CASRDFTGSSYNSPLHF
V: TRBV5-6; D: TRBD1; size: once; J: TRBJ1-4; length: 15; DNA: TGTGCCAGCAGCTTGGATACAGGGGGCTATGAAAAACTGTTTTTT; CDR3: CASSLDTGGYEKLFF
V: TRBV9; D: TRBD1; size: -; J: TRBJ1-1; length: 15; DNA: TGTGCCAGCAGCGCGGGACAGCACCCGAACACTGAAGCTTTCTTT; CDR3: CASSAGQHPNTEAFF
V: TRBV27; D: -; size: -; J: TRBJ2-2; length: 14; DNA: TGTGCCAGCAGTTTGGGTGGGGGGATCGGGGAGCTGTTTTTT; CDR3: CASSLGGGIGELFF
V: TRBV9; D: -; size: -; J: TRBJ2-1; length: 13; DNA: TGTGCCAGCAGCGTAGCCAGAAACAATGAGCAGTTCTTC; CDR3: CASSVARNNEQFF
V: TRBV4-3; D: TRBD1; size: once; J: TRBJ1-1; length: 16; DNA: TGCGCCAGCAGCCAAGTAACCGGACAGGGTGGCACTGAAGCTTTCTTT; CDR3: CASSQVTGQGGTEAFF
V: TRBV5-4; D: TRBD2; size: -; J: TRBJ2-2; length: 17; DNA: TGTGCCAGCAGCTTCGGCGGGGGGGCCGGAGGAGCCGGGGAGCTGTTTTTT; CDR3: CASSFGGGAGGAGELFF